This paragraph covers one TCR beta chain sequence. The CDR3 is made up of 13 amino acids. Looked up from germline, CDR1 is LNHDA and CDR2 is SQIVND (reference sequence). The record originates from a study of T cells expressing NK-cell markers. TCRdb reprocessed the 5' RACE reads; each CDR3 protein has one entry and no DNA is given. The sample totals hundreds of thousands of distinct CDR3 sequences; its top ten clones hold 5% to 5.5%. This chain uses TRBV19 with TRBJ1-1. Material for sequencing was blood T cells: a sorted CD56 or NKG2C T cell subset, CD4+ or CD8+ T cells, or bulk PBMC T cells (not recorded which). The sequence came from a man aged 18 to 69 in good health. The CDR3 here is CASSTGRNTEAFF.